Included here is one T cell receptor (beta chain) sequence, with context. As yet, its antigen is unknown. Some clones are missing from TCRdb's copy, which holds only in-frame ones; the method was immunoSEQ multiplex PCR. The top ten hold around 1.2% of the sample, which has about 38,000 clones, roughly 85% seen once. These data originate in a study of STAT5B mutations in CD4+ large granular lymphocyte leukemia. Study-wide background: Among healthy donors, a particular HLA allele went with more CDR3 'QG' motifs.

Whole-study findings and limits: The CD4+ versus CD8+ T-LGLL clonality difference may reflect limited sample size. Approximately 25% of private leukemic clonotypes occurred rarely in other patients' non-leukemic repertoires.

This sequence originates from a human donor in good health. The sample was CD4+ T cells from blood buffy coats.

The CDR3: CASSAGRGETQYF. CDR3 DNA: TGTGCCAGCAGTGCAGGGCGGGGGGAGACCCAGTACTTC. This sequence joins TRBV2 and TRBJ2-5; 7 bases align to TRBD2. Germline CDR1 and CDR2: SNHLY and FYNNEI. This CDR3 region has 13 residues. V gave up 4 bases and J gave up 5 bases; unmatched junction bases: 4. The variable domain in full, completed from reference TRBV2 and TRBJ2-5, reads EPEVTQTPSHQVTQMGQEVILRCVPISNHLYFYWYRQILGQKVEFLVSFYNNEISEKSEIFDDQFSVERPDGSNFTLKIRSTKLEDSAMYFCASSAGRGETQYFGPGTRLLVL.